This TCR beta chain was sequenced in a study of shared clonotypes between healthy human individuals. V was clipped by 0 bases and J by 5 bases; unmatched bases: 5. The CDR3 is 16 residues long. From germline, CDR1 is SGDLS and CDR2 YYNGEE. This table comes from immunoSEQ multiplex PCR, and its TCRdb copy is limited to in-frame clones, with some not included. The sample lists around 2,100,000 clones; around 96% were seen once. Naive-designated CD8 cells lacked CD45RO, were positively enriched for CCR7, and omitted terminally differentiated effector memory CD45RA+ cells. Overall study results and limits: Sequencing of the sorted subsets was shown by rarefaction to be incomplete despite large depth. Naive CD4 clonotypes overlapped across a handful of donors at roughly 5.1%. Larger estimated richness was generally seen in naive subsets than in memory subsets.

Turning to this clone: What it binds is not known.

J is TRBJ2-1 and V is TRBV9; 10 nucleotides agree with TRBD2. The specimen sequenced was naive CD8+ T cells sorted from blood. This sequence was found in a man aged 18 to 30 in good health. CDR3 sequence: CASSVGKRGGDNEQFF. CDR3 nucleotides: TGTGCCAGCAGCGTAGGAAAGCGGGGGGGCGACAATGAGCAGTTCTTC.